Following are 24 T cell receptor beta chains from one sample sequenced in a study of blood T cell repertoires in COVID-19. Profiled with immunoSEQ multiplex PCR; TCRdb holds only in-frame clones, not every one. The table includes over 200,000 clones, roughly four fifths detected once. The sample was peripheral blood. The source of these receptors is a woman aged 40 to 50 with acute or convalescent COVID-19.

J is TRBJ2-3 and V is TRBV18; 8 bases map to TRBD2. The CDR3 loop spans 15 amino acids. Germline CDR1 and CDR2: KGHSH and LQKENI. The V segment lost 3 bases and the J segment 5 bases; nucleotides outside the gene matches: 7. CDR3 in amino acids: CASSPTRAGGDTQYF. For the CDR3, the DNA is TGTGCCAGCTCACCTACCAGGGCGGGAGGAGATACGCAGTATTTT.

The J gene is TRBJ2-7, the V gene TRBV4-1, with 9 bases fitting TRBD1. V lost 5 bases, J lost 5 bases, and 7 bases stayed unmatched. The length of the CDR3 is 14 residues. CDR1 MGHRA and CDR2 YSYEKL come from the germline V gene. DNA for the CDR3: TGCGCCAGCAGCATCCGGGACAGGGACGACGAGCAGTACTTC. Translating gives CASSIRDRDDEQYF.

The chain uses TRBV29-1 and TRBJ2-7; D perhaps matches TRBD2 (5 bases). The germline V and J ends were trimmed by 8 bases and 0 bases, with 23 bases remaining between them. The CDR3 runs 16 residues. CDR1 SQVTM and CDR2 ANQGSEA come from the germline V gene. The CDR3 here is CSTHRRRQESSYEQYF. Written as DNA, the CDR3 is TGCAGCACCCACCGGAGGCGTCAAGAAAGCTCCTACGAGCAGTACTTC.

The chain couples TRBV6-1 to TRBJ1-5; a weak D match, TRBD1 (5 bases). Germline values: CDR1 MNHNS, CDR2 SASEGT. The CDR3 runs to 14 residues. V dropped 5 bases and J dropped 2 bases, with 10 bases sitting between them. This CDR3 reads CASSLGDGNQPQHF. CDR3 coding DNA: TGTGCCAGCAGTTTAGGGGATGGCAATCAGCCCCAGCATTTT.

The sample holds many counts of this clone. The CDR3 DNA sequence: TGTGCCGCTACAGGGGGGGGCACTGAAGCTTTCTTT. Translating gives CAATGGGTEAFF. V is TRBV7-8 and J is TRBJ1-1, with 8 nucleotides matching TRBD1. CDR3 length: 12 amino acids. Germline V lookup: CDR1 SGHVS, CDR2 FQNEAQ. Trimming removed 11 bases from V and 4 bases from J; junction bases left unmatched: 6.

The CDR3 DNA reads as TGTGCCAGCAGCCCCGGGGGGGGTACGCAGTATTTT. Protein sequence: CASSPGGGTQYF. The chain combines TRBV7-6 with TRBJ2-3, with 8 nucleotides matching TRBD2. V dropped 5 bases and J dropped 8; count of bases not matched to a gene: 3. Germline V gives CDR1 SGHVS, CDR2 FNYEAQ. This CDR3 is 12 amino acids long.

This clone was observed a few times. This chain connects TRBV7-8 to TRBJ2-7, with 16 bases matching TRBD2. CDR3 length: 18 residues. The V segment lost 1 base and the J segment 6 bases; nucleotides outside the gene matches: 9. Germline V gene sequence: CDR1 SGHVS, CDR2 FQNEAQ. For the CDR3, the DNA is TGTGCCAGCAGCTTAGACAGTGGGACTAGCGGGGGGGTTGCCGAGCAGTACTTC. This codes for CASSLDSGTSGGVAEQYF.

Here the CDR3 DNA reads TGTGCCAGCAGTTTCCGGGGAGGCATCTCCTACGAGCAGTACTTC. Its protein is CASSFRGGISYEQYF. The J gene is TRBJ2-7, the V gene TRBV27; D is perhaps TRBD2 (6 bases). Germline V CDR1 and CDR2: MNHEY, SMNVEV (reference sequence). Trimming shortened V by 3 bases and J by 0 bases, and 12 bases separated the two germline ends. This CDR3 region has 15 residues.

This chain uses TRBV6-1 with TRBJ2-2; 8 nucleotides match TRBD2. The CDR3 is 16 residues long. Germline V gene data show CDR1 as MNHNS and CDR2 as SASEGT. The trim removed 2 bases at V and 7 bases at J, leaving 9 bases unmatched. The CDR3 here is CASSEMSGGPYGELFF. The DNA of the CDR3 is TGTGCCAGCAGTGAAATGTCGGGGGGGCCCTACGGGGAGCTGTTTTTT.

Here the CDR3 DNA reads TGTGCCAGCAGTTTCGCAGCCTACAATGAGCAGTTCTTC. Its translation is CASSFAAYNEQFF. The V and J genes are TRBV12-3 or TRBV12-4 and TRBJ2-1; no clear D. This CDR3 contains 13 residues. V lost 3 bases to trimming and J lost 2 bases, with 5 bases between them.

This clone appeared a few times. The CDR3 DNA follows: TGCGCCAGCAGTCATGGGACAGGGATCTATGGCTACACCTTC. This codes for CASSHGTGIYGYTF. The chain links TRBV23-1 to TRBJ1-2; 9 bases agree with TRBD1. TRBV23-1 is flagged as an ORF with uncertain function. This CDR3 comprises 14 residues. With V trimmed by 3 bases and J by 4 bases, 3 bases remained unmatched.

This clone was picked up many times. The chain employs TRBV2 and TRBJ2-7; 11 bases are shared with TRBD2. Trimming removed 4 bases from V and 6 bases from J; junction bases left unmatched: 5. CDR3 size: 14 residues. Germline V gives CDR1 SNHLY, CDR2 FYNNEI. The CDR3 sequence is CASSVSGRALEQYF. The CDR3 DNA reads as TGTGCCAGCAGTGTTAGCGGGAGGGCTCTCGAGCAGTACTTC.

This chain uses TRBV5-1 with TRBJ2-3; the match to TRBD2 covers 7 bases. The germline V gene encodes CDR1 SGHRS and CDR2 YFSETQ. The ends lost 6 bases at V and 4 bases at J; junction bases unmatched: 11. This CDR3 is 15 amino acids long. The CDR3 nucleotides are TGCGCCAGCACCCCCGGGACTACCTCTTCAGATACGCAGTATTTT. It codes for CASTPGTTSSDTQYF.

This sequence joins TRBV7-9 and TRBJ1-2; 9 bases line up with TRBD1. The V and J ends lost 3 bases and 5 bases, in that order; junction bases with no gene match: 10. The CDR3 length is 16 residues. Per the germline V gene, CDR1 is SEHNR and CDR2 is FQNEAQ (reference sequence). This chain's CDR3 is CASSFWPTGQGYGYTF. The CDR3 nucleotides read TGTGCCAGCAGCTTCTGGCCGACGGGACAGGGATATGGCTACACCTTC. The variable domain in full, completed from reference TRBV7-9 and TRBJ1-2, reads DTGVSQNPRHKITKRGQNVTFRCDPISEHNRLYWYRQTLGQGPEFLTYFQNEAQLEKSRLLSDRFSAERPKGSFSTLEIQRTEQGDSAMYLCASSFWPTGQGYGYTFGSGTRLTVV.

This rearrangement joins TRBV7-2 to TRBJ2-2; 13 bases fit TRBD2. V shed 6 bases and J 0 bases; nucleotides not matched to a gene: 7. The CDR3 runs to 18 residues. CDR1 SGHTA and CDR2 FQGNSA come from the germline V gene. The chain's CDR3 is CASSFVGLAGPNTGELFF. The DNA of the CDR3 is TGTGCCAGCAGTTTCGTGGGACTAGCGGGACCGAACACCGGGGAGCTGTTTTTT. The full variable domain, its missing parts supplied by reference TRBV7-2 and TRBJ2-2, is GAGVSQSPSNKVTEKGKDVELRCDPISGHTALYWYRQSLGQGLEFLIYFQGNSAPDKSGLPSDRFSAERTGGSVSTLTIQRTQQEDSAVYLCASSFVGLAGPNTGELFFGEGSRLTVL.

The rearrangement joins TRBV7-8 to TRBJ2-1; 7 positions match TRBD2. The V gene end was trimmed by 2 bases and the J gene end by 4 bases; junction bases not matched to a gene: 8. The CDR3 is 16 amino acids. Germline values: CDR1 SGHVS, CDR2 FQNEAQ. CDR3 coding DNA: TGTGCCAGCAGCTTAATGTCGAGCGGGACGTACAATGAGCAGTTCTTC. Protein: CASSLMSSGTYNEQFF.

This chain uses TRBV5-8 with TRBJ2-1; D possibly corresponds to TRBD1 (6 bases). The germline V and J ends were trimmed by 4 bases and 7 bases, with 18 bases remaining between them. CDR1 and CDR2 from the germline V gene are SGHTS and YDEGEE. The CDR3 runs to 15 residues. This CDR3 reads CASSPTRQASNEQFF. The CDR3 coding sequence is TGTGCCAGCAGCCCCACCCGACAGGCAAGTAATGAGCAGTTCTTC.

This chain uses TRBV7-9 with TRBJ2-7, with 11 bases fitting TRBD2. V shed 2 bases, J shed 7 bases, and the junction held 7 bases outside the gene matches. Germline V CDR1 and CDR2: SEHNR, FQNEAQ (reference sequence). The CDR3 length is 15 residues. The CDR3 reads CASSLLAGGGDEQYF. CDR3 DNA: TGTGCCAGCAGCTTACTAGCGGGAGGCGGGGATGAGCAGTACTTC. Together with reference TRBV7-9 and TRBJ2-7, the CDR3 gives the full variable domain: DTGVSQNPRHKITKRGQNVTFRCDPISEHNRLYWYRQTLGQGPEFLTYFQNEAQLEKSRLLSDRFSAERPKGSFSTLEIQRTEQGDSAMYLCASSLLAGGGDEQYFGPGTRLTVT.

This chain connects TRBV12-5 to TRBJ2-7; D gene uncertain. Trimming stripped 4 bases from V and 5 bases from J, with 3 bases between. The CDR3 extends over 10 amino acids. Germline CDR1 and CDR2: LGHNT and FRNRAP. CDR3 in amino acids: CASGYNEQYF. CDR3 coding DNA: TGTGCTAGTGGTTATAACGAGCAGTACTTC.

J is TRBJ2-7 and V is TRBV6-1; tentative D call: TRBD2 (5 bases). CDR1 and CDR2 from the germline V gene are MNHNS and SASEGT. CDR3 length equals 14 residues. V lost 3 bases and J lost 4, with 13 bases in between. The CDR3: CASSDLALRYEQYF. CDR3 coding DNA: TGTGCCAGCAGTGATCTAGCCCTCCGGTACGAGCAGTACTTC.

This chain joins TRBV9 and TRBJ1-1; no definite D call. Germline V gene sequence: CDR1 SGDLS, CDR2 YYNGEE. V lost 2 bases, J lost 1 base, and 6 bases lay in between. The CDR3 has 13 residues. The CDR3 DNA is TGTGCCAGCAGCGTCCGGTCGAACACTGAAGCTTTCTTT. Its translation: CASSVRSNTEAFF.

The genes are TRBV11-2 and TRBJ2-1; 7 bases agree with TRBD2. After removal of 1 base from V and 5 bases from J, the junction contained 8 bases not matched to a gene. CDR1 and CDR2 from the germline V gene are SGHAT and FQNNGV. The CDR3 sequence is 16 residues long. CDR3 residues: CASSLGPSGPDNEQFF. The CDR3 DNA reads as TGTGCCAGCAGCTTAGGGCCTAGCGGCCCAGACAATGAGCAGTTCTTC.

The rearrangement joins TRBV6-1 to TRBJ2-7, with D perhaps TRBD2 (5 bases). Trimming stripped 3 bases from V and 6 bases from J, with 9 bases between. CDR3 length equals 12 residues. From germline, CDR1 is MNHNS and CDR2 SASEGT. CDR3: CASSDKEVEQYF. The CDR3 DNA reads TGTGCCAGCAGTGATAAGGAGGTCGAGCAGTACTTC.

The CDR3 sequence is CASTPGGSFYEQYF. In DNA, the CDR3 is TGTGCCAGCACCCCGGGGGGGTCCTTTTACGAGCAGTACTTC. The chain joins TRBV14 to TRBJ2-7, with 8 bases fitting TRBD2. Germline assignment: CDR1 SGHDN and CDR2 FVKESK. The CDR3 runs to 14 residues. The J segment lost 4 bases and the V segment lost 7 bases, leaving 9 bases of the junction unmatched.